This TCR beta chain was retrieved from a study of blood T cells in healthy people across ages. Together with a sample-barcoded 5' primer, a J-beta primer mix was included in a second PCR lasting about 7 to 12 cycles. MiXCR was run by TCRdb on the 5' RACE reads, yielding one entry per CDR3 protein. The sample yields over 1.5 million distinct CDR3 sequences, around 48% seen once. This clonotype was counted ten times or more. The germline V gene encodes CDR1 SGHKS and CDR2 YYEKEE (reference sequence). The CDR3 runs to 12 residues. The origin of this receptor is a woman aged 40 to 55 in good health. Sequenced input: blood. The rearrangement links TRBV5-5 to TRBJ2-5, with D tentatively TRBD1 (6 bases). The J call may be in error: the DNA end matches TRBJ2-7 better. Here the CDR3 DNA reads TGTGCCAGCAGCTTGTCAGGGGTCGAGCAGTACTTC. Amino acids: CASSLSGVEQYF.